Detailed here is one TCR beta chain. Its target is unknown. The sample is drawn from a study of T cell responses to AZD1222 COVID-19 vaccine. Findings of the study overall: After the peak T cell response, and only then, were repertoires sampled. Reportedly, nearly half the spike-specific TCRs target unmutated variant regions.

Only in-frame clones appear in the TCRdb table, and some are missing; sequencing was by immunoSEQ multiplex PCR. The table includes around 100,000 clones, about 88% detected once. Trimming cost V 4 bases and J 6 bases, with 16 bases left between them. The CDR3 runs 14 residues. CDR1 and CDR2 from the germline V gene are LGHNA and YSLEER. The sequence was collected from an adult in good health. The starting material was peripheral blood, obtained on day 0 of AZD1222 vaccination. V is TRBV4-3 and J is TRBJ2-7; perhaps D is TRBD1 or TRBD2 (5 bases each). CDR3 residues: CASSPGLSRGEQYF. CDR3 bases: TGCGCCAGCAGCCCCGGGCTCTCGAGGGGCGAGCAGTACTTC.